The 2 T cell receptor beta chains below come from one sample, sequenced in a study of cytomegalovirus exposure and HLA in healthy donors. PCR used 60 Vbeta primers and 13 Jbeta primers. Assay used: immunoSEQ multiplex PCR; TCRdb lists only in-frame clones, some missing. In the table there are about 94,000 clones, around three quarters of which are singletons. The material sequenced was PBMCs. These TCRs come from a male donor in good health and CMV-seronegative.

The CDR3: CASSSLSRASTDTQYF. DNA for the CDR3: TGTGCCAGCAGCTCCCTGTCGCGGGCGTCCACAGATACGCAGTATTTT. The rearrangement joins TRBV7-6 to TRBJ2-3, with D tentatively TRBD2 (5 bases). CDR3 length equals 16 residues. V lost 4 bases and J lost 2, with 16 bases in between. Germline V gene sequence: CDR1 SGHVS, CDR2 FNYEAQ.

The chain recombines TRBV9 with TRBJ2-3, with TRBD2 identical over 12 bases. V shed 4 bases and J 2 bases; nucleotides not matched to a gene: 5. The CDR3 covers 16 residues. CDR1 SGDLS and CDR2 YYNGEE come from the germline V gene. The DNA for the CDR3 is TGTGCCAGCAGCTACGGACTAGCGGGACTCACAGATACGCAGTATTTT. This sequence encodes CASSYGLAGLTDTQYF.